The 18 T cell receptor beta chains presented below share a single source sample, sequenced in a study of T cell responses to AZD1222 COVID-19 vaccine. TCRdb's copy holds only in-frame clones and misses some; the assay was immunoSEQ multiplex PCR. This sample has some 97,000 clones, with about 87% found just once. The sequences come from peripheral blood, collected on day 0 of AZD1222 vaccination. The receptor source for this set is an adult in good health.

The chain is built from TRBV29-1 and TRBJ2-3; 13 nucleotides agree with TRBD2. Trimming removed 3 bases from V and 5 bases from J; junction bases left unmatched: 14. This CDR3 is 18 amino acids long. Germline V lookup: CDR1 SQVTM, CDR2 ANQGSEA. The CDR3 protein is CSVDDSSTSGGAVDTQYF. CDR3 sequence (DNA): TGCAGCGTTGACGACAGCTCAACTAGCGGGGGGGCTGTAGATACGCAGTATTTT.

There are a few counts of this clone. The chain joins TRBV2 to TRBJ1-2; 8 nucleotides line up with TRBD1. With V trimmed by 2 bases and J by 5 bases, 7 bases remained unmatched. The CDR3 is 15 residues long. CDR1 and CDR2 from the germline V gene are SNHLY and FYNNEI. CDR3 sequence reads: CASSEYRQGRYGYTF. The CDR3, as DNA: TGTGCCAGCAGTGAATACAGACAGGGGAGATATGGCTACACCTTC.

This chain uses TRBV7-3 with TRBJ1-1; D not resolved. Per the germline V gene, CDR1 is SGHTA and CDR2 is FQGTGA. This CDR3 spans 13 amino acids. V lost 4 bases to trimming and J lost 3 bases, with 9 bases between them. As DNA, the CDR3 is TGTGCCAGCAGCTCCCGGCCCGACACTGAAGCTTTCTTT. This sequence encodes CASSSRPDTEAFF. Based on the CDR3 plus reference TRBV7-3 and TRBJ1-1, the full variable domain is GAGVSQTPSNKVTEKGKYVELRCDPISGHTALYWYRQSLGQGPEFLIYFQGTGAADDSGLPNDRFFAVRPEGSVSTLKIQRTERGDSAVYLCASSSRPDTEAFFGQGTRLTVV.

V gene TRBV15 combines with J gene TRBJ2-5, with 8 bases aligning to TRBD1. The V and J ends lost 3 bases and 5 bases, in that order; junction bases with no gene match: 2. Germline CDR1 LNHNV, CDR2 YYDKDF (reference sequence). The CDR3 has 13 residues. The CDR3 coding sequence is TGTGCCACCAGCAGCGACAGGGGTGAGACCCAGTACTTC. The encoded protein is CATSSDRGETQYF.

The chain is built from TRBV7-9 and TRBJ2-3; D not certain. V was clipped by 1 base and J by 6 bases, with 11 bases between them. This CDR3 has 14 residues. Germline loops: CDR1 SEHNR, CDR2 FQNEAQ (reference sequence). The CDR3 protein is CASSLGLVGDTQYF. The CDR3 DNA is TGTGCCAGCAGCTTAGGGCTGGTGGGGGATACGCAGTATTTT. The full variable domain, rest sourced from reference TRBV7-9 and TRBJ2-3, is DTGVSQNPRHKITKRGQNVTFRCDPISEHNRLYWYRQTLGQGPEFLTYFQNEAQLEKSRLLSDRFSAERPKGSFSTLEIQRTEQGDSAMYLCASSLGLVGDTQYFGPGTRLTVL.

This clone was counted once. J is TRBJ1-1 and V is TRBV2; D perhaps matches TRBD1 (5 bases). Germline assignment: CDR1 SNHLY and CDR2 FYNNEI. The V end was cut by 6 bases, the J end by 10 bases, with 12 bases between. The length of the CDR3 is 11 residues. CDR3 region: CASRGVRGAFF. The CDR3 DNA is TGTGCCAGCAGGGGGGTTAGGGGAGCTTTCTTT.

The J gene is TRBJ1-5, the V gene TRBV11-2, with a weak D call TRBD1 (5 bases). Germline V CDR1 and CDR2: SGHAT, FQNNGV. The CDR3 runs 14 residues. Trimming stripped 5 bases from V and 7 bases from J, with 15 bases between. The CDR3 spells CASSQGWFRQPQHF. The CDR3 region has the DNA TGTGCCAGCAGCCAGGGATGGTTTCGCCAGCCCCAGCATTTT.

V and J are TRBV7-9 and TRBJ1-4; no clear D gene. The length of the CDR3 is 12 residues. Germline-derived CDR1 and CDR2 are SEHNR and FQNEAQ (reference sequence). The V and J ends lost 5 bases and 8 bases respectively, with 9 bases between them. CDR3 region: CASSRDREKLFF. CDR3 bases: TGTGCCAGCAGCCGGGATAGGGAAAAACTGTTTTTT.

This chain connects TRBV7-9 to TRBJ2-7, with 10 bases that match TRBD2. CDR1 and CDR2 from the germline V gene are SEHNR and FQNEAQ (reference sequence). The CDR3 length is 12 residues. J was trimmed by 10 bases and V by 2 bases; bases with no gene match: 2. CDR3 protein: CASSLLAGDQYF. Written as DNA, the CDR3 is TGTGCCAGCAGCTTACTAGCGGGGGATCAGTACTTC.

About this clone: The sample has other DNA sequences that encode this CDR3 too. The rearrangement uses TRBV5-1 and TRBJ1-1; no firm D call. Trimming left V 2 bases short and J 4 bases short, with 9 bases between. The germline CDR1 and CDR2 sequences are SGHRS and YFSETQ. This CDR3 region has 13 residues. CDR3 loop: CASSLGGGTEAFF. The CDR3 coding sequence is TGCGCCAGCAGCTTAGGAGGTGGCACTGAAGCTTTCTTT. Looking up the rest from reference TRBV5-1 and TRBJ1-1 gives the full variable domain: KAGVTQTPRYLIKTRGQQVTLSCSPISGHRSVSWYQQTPGQGLQFLFEYFSETQRNKGNFPGRFSGRQFSNSRSEMNVSTLELGDSALYLCASSLGGGTEAFFGQGTRLTVV.

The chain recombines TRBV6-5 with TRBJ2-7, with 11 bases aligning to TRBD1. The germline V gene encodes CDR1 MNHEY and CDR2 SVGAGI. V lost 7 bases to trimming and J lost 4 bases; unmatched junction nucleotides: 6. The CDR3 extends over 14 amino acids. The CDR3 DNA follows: TGTGCCAGCACCCTCGGACAGGGGGCTTACGAGCAGTACTTC. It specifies CASTLGQGAYEQYF.

CDR3 protein: CATSDTRRSNEQFF. DNA of the CDR3: TGTGCCACCAGTGACACCCGACGGAGCAATGAGCAGTTCTTC. This chain uses TRBV24-1 with TRBJ2-1; D gene unclear. The CDR3 length is 14 residues. Germline CDR1 KGHDR, CDR2 SFDVKD. The V gene lost 4 bases and the J gene lost 6 bases, with 12 bases spanning the gap.

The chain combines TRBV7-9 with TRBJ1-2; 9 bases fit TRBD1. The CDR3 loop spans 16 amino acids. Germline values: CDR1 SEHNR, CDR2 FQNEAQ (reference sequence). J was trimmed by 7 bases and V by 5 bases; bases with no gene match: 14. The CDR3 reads CASSHARVGDRVGYTF. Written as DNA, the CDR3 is TGTGCCAGCAGCCACGCGCGGGTTGGGGACAGGGTTGGCTACACCTTC.

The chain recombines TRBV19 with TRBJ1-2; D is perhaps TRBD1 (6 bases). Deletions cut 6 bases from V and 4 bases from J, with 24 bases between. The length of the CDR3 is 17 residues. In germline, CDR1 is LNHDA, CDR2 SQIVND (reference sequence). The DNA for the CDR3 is TGTGCCAGTAGGACAGACAGGATTAAAGCTTGGGGCTATGGCTACACCTTC. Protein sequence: CASRTDRIKAWGYGYTF. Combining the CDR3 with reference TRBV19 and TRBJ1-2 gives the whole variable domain DGGITQSPKYLFRKEGQNVTLSCEQNLNHDAMYWYRQDPGQGLRLIYYSQIVNDFQKGDIAEGYSVSREKKESFPLTVTSAQKNPTAFYLCASRTDRIKAWGYGYTFGSGTRLTVV.

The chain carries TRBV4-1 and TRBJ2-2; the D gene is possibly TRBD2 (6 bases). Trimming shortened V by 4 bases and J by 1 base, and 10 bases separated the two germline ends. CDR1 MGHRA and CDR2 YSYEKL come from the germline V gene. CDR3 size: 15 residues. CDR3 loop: CASSLGTQNTGELFF. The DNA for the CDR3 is TGCGCCAGCAGCCTTGGGACTCAGAACACCGGGGAGCTGTTTTTT.

CDR3 amino acids: CATSDFMTDTQYF. The CDR3 coding sequence is TGTGCCACCAGTGATTTCATGACAGATACGCAGTATTTT. V gene TRBV24-1 combines with J gene TRBJ2-3; D unresolved. Germline V gene lookup returns CDR1 KGHDR and CDR2 SFDVKD. Trimming took 1 base from V and 3 from J, leaving 4 bases between them. This CDR3 has 13 amino acids.

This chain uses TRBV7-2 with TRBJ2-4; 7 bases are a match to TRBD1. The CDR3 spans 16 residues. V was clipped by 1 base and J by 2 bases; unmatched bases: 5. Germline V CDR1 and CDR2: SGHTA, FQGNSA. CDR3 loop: CASSLVGGITKNIQYF. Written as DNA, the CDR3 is TGTGCCAGCAGCTTAGTAGGGGGCATAACCAAAAACATTCAGTACTTC.

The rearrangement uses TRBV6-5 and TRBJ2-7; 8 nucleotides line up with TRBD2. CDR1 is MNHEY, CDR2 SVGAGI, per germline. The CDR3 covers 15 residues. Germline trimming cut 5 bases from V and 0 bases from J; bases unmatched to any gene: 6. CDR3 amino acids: CASSTLAGNSYEQYF. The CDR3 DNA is TGTGCCAGCAGTACCTTAGCGGGGAACTCCTACGAGCAGTACTTC.